The 9 T cell receptor beta chains listed next were all sequenced from one sample in a study of T-cell reconstitution after alpha-beta-depleted transplantation in children. Unique molecular identifiers featured in how the TCRbeta library was prepared. TCRdb called the PCR reads again in MiXCR, with one record for every CDR3 protein. The data show tens of thousands of distinct CDR3 sequences, with roughly 4.5% seen just once and over 15% held by the top ten. The sequenced sample was PBMCs, mostly from graft donor cells, obtained 180 days after TCRalphabeta/CD19-depleted stem cell transplant. The receptors were sampled from a boy younger than two who had a stem cell transplant for acute myeloid leukemia, so the T cells may come from the graft donor.

In this sample, this clonotype turned up many times. The rearrangement joins TRBV12-3 or TRBV12-4 to TRBJ1-5; 8 nucleotides align to TRBD1. The CDR3 length is 13 residues. J lost 6 bases, V lost 5 bases, and 3 bases had no gene match. CDR3: CASSVDRAQPQHF. The CDR3 nucleotides read TGTGCCAGCAGTGTGGACAGGGCTCAGCCCCAGCATTTT.

This clonotype was seen at least ten times. V usage is TRBV12-3 or TRBV12-4 and J usage is TRBJ2-7; D gene ambiguous. The germline V and J ends were trimmed by 2 bases and 0 bases, with 5 bases remaining between them. CDR3 length: 13 residues. The CDR3 nucleotides read TGTGCCAGCAGTTTATCGGTCTCCTACGAGCAGTACGTC. This sequence encodes CASSLSVSYEQYV.

This clonotype was recorded at least ten times. The genes are TRBV6-5 and TRBJ1-6, with no clear D. CDR1 MNHEY and CDR2 SVGAGI come from the germline V gene. The ends were cut back, 2 bases at V and 7 bases at J, with 18 bases in the middle. The CDR3 covers 17 residues. The CDR3 reads CASSYRPPQVLNSPLHF. The CDR3 DNA follows: TGTGCCAGCAGTTACCGCCCCCCTCAAGTTTTGAATTCACCCCTCCACTTT.

This clonotype was observed at least ten times. The chain combines TRBV4-3 with TRBJ2-7; 7 bases fit TRBD1. The CDR3 sequence is 14 residues long. Germline V CDR1 and CDR2: LGHNA, YSLEER. V gave up 0 bases and J gave up 5 bases; unmatched junction bases: 4. In DNA, the CDR3 is TGCGCCAGCAGCCAAGATTACAGGGGAGACGAGCAGTACTTC. Encoded protein: CASSQDYRGDEQYF.

This clonotype was counted ten times or more. This chain links TRBV28 with TRBJ2-3; 7 bases fit TRBD1. Germline loops: CDR1 MDHEN, CDR2 SYDVKM. CDR3 length: 17 amino acids. V was pared by 7 bases and J by 1 base, with 14 bases of the junction left unmatched. The CDR3 DNA reads as TGTGCCAGCACCGACAGGGTAATCTCTCGTCGCACAGATACGCAGTATTTT. This translates into CASTDRVISRRTDTQYF.

This clonotype was observed many times. The CDR3 sequence is CASSTQPGTGARETQYF. The DNA for the CDR3 is TGTGCCAGCAGCACCCAGCCCGGGACGGGGGCCCGAGAGACCCAGTACTTC. The chain recombines TRBV11-2 with TRBJ2-5; D is perhaps TRBD1 or TRBD2 (6 bases each). The CDR3 loop spans 17 amino acids. Germline V gives CDR1 SGHAT, CDR2 FQNNGV. V shed 5 bases and J shed 4 bases, with 23 bases lying between them. Full variable domain (outside the CDR3, taken from reference TRBV11-2 and TRBJ2-5): EAGVAQSPRYKIIEKRQSVAFWCNPISGHATLYWYQQILGQGPKLLIQFQNNGVVDDSQLPKDRFSAERLKGVDSTLKIQPAKLEDSAVYLCASSTQPGTGARETQYFGPGTRLLVL.

This clonotype appeared many times. The chain links TRBV5-1 to TRBJ1-2; D not certain. The CDR3 is made up of 14 amino acids. Germline loops: CDR1 SGHRS, CDR2 YFSETQ. The ends were cut back, 4 bases at V and 4 bases at J, with 14 bases in the middle. The CDR3 reads CASSLETRGYGYTF. DNA for the CDR3: TGCGCCAGCAGCCTGGAGACTCGTGGCTATGGCTACACCTTC.

This clonotype was recorded at least ten times. The rearrangement joins TRBV20-1 to TRBJ2-5; 9 nucleotides agree with TRBD1. The V and J ends lost 5 bases and 5 bases, in that order; junction bases with no gene match: 9. Germline V gene sequence: CDR1 DFQATT, CDR2 SNEGSKA (reference sequence). This CDR3 region has 14 residues. The CDR3 DNA follows: TGCAGTGCTTTAACAGGGGGCACCACCGAGACCCAGTACTTC. Its protein is CSALTGGTTETQYF.

This clonotype was counted ten times or more. The rearrangement uses TRBV20-1 and TRBJ2-1; 10 bases are shared with TRBD2. CDR1 and CDR2 (germline): DFQATT, SNEGSKA (reference sequence). V lost 4 bases and J lost 7; bases outside the gene matches: 7. This CDR3 has 14 residues. The CDR3 reads CSAMGSGGWNEQFF. Here the CDR3 DNA reads TGCAGTGCTATGGGTAGCGGGGGGTGGAATGAGCAGTTCTTC.